The subject of this entry is one TCR beta chain. Its target is unknown. These data belong to a study of regulatory T cells in long-lasting Graves disease. Points from the study as a whole: For persistent Graves' patients, TCR diversity was lower than for newly diagnosed ones.

As for time point: newly diagnosed GD, antithyroid drugs for less than 3 months. From PBMCs, RNA was extracted and then used to make the TCR library. Building the TCR beta libraries relied on iRepertoire HTBI primers, and CDR3 regions underwent Arm-PCR. Via MiXCR, TCRdb re-called the multiplex PCR reads, giving one row per CDR3 protein. The sample lists 500,000 or so distinct CDR3 sequences, approximately 16% occurring once. Trimming cost V 1 base and J 9 bases; bases outside gene matches: 9. The V gene's germline CDR1 is LGHNA and CDR2 YNFKEQ. This CDR3 has 16 residues. This same sample was also part of a study on T cells in Graves' hyperthyroidism and ophthalmopathy.

The rearrangement uses TRBV4-2 and TRBJ2-1, with 10 positions matching TRBD2. The specimen was peripheral blood mononuclear cells (PBMCs), collected at new diagnosis, from a patient treated with antithyroid drugs. This clonotype was obtained from a woman aged 35-60 years with Graves disease. The CDR3 DNA sequence: TGTGCCAGCAGCCAAGCGCAAGCGGGGGGGCCTAGTGAGCAGTTCTTC. It translates to CASSQAQAGGPSEQFF.